Described below is a single T cell receptor beta chain sequence and its context. No antigen is known for it. A much larger clone differs by one base, so this may be a read error. Likely a read error: the CDR3 ends without its conserved phenylalanine or tryptophan. CDR1 SGHRS and CDR2 YFSETQ come from the germline V gene. V gave up 0 bases and J gave up 6 bases, with 6 bases separating them. This CDR3 contains 12 residues. The data originate from a study of breast tumors, draining lymph nodes, adjacent tissues. Study observations and caveats: That most tumor T cells come from lymph nodes remained unproven. Compared with lymph nodes, tumors were less diverse; compared with nontumor tissue, more.

The lymph nodes were axillary draining lymph nodes from breast cancer patients. One entry per CDR3 protein results from TCRdb running MiXCR on the multiplex PCR reads. The sample has some 120,000 distinct CDR3 sequences, just under 20% seen once. This receptor was identified in a female donor with breast cancer. Some clones in this sample may be carry-over from other donors' samples. Sequencing used axillary lymph node tissue. The chain has TRBV5-1 and TRBJ1-2; D possibly corresponds to TRBD1 (6 bases). Written as DNA, the CDR3 is TGCGCCAGCAGCTTGGACAGGGATGGCTACACCCTC. Its protein is CASSLDRDGYTL.